This T cell receptor (beta chain) was identified during a study of graft-versus-host responses after intestinal transplantation. On the study more broadly: Transplant types were multivisceral, liver-intestinal, or isolated intestinal. The recipients all started with anti-thymocyte globulin induction and then took tacrolimus and steroids for around three years. Study findings and constraints: Recipient marrow harbored GvH clones, some of which surfaced first in ileum or blood.

As for this clone: Antigen unknown.

TCRdb keeps only in-frame clones here, not all; method: immunoSEQ multiplex PCR. The sample comprises some 110,000 clones, roughly nine tenths of which are singletons, and 0.7% to 0.9% rests with the top ten. The germline V and J ends were trimmed by 3 bases and 3 bases, with 8 bases remaining between them. The CDR3 length is 14 residues. CDR1 is SGHNT, CDR2 YENEEA, per germline. The sequence came from a human donor who received an intestinal transplant. The specimen was unstimulated CD4+ T cells sorted from spleen or lymph node cells, collected before intestinal transplant. The chain uses TRBV11-3 and TRBJ2-2, with D possibly matching TRBD1 (6 bases). This CDR3 reads CASSLGADTGELFF. As DNA, the CDR3 is TGTGCCAGCAGCTTGGGGGCGGACACCGGGGAGCTGTTTTTT.